The 15 T cell receptor beta chains below were found in one sample sequenced in a study of T cells after yellow fever vaccination. TCRdb recomputed calls from the 5' RACE reads with MiXCR, one row per CDR3 protein. The sample records a few hundred thousand distinct CDR3 sequences, around 7% being singletons. Sequencing was performed on PBMCs, taken about 41 days after the first yellow fever vaccination. These receptors originate from a man between 18 and 29 years old who received the YFV17D yellow fever vaccine.

This clonotype was picked up a small number of times. Its ends do not fully match the called genes, so a read error is possible. The genes are TRBV4-3 and TRBJ2-1; possibly TRBD1 for D (6 bases). This CDR3 is 14 amino acids long. Germline assignment: CDR1 LGHNA and CDR2 YSLEER. The CDR3 loop reads CASSQEERDNEQFF. Written as DNA, the CDR3 is TGCGCCAGCAGCCAAGAGGAAAGGGACAACGAGCAGTTCTTC.

This clonotype occurred a few times. CDR3 coding DNA: TGTGCCAGCAGCTTAATCGCTAGTTTAGTCGATGAGCAGTTCTTC. Its translation: CASSLIASLVDEQFF. The chain carries TRBV11-2 and TRBJ2-1, with D unclear. Trimming cost V 2 bases and J 8 bases, with 16 bases left between them. CDR3 length: 15 amino acids. Germline values: CDR1 SGHAT, CDR2 FQNNGV. Using reference TRBV11-2 and TRBJ2-1 for the parts outside the CDR3, the full variable domain is EAGVAQSPRYKIIEKRQSVAFWCNPISGHATLYWYQQILGQGPKLLIQFQNNGVVDDSQLPKDRFSAERLKGVDSTLKIQPAKLEDSAVYLCASSLIASLVDEQFFGPGTRLTVL.

V and J are TRBV19 and TRBJ1-1; D is possibly TRBD1 (6 bases). CDR1 and CDR2 (germline): LNHDA, SQIVND (reference sequence). Deletions cut 3 bases from V and 10 bases from J, with 15 bases between. The CDR3 totals 13 residues. CDR3 sequence: CASSMPPGERAFF. In DNA, the CDR3 is TGTGCCAGTAGTATGCCCCCAGGGGAACGAGCTTTCTTT.

As regards this clonotype: This may be a read error, as it is one base from a much larger clone. The V and J genes are TRBV20-1 and TRBJ1-1, with 7 bases identical to TRBD1. Germline CDR1 DFQATT, CDR2 SNEGSKA (reference sequence). There are 15 residues in the CDR3. This CDR3 is CCATPYNRGNTEAFF. DNA of the CDR3: TGCTGTGCTACACCTTATAACAGGGGGAACACTGAAGCTTTCTTT.

This clonotype was counted many times. This chain uses TRBV29-1 with TRBJ2-2; TRBD2 aligns across 7 bases. The CDR3 runs 14 residues. V shed 8 bases and J 1 base; nucleotides not matched to a gene: 7. CDR1 is SQVTM, CDR2 ANQGSEA, per germline. The DNA for the CDR3 is TGCAGCACCCAGGGCGGGGGGAACACCGGGGAGCTGTTTTTT. This sequence encodes CSTQGGGNTGELFF.

Ten or more counts support this clonotype. The chain carries TRBV12-3 or TRBV12-4 and TRBJ2-5, with D perhaps TRBD1 (5 bases). The CDR3 is 15 residues long. Trimming took 4 bases from V and 5 from J, leaving 17 bases between them. CDR3 DNA sequence: TGTGCCAGCAGTTCTTTGGGGCAGGGAACGGAGACCCAGTACTTC. Its translation: CASSSLGQGTETQYF.

In its sample, this clonotype was seen many times. This chain connects TRBV5-1 to TRBJ2-2; D ambiguous. CDR1 and CDR2 from the germline V gene are SGHRS and YFSETQ. CDR3 size: 15 residues. Between the trimmed V and J ends, which lost 2 bases and 4 bases, there was a span of 12 bases. CDR3 in DNA: TGCGCCAGCAGCTTTTCTGGGATAGGCACCGGGGAGCTGTTTTTT. Translated: CASSFSGIGTGELFF.

This clonotype was counted only a few times. The chain links TRBV12-5 to TRBJ2-7, with TRBD1 matching over 8 bases. With V trimmed by 9 bases and J by 5 bases, 6 bases remained unmatched. The germline gives CDR1 LGHNT, CDR2 FRNRAP. CDR3 length equals 12 residues. DNA for the CDR3: TGTGCTAGATGGACAGGGAGCCACGAGCAGTACTTC. Its translation: CARWTGSHEQYF.

The gene calls are TRBV6-1 and TRBJ2-5; 9 bases are a match to TRBD2. CDR1 and CDR2 from the germline V gene are MNHNS and SASEGT. The junction had 5 bases not matched to a gene; V was cut back by 4 bases and J by 5 bases. This CDR3 spans 14 amino acids. In DNA, the CDR3 is TGTGCCAGCAGTGGGGCTAGCGGGGCCGAGACCCAGTACTTC. Translated, it gives CASSGASGAETQYF.

The V and J genes are TRBV5-1 and TRBJ2-5, with TRBD1 identical over 8 bases. This CDR3 comprises 15 residues. The trim removed 2 bases at V and 7 bases at J, leaving 10 bases unmatched. Germline V gives CDR1 SGHRS, CDR2 YFSETQ. Here the CDR3 DNA reads TGCGCCAGCAGCTTAACGACAGGGGAACGACGGACCCAGTACTTC. Translated, it gives CASSLTTGERRTQYF.

In nucleotides, the CDR3 is TGTGCCAGCAGACGAGGGGGTAGTGAGAACATTCAGTACTTC. Amino acid sequence: CASRRGGSENIQYF. The gene calls are TRBV7-2 and TRBJ2-4, with a weak D call TRBD1 (6 bases). CDR3 length: 14 amino acids. Between the trimmed V and J ends, which lost 6 bases and 7 bases, there was a span of 16 bases. Germline values: CDR1 SGHTA, CDR2 FQGNSA.

This clonotype was picked up a small number of times. The J gene is TRBJ2-5, the V gene TRBV4-2, with a tentative D call TRBD2 (5 bases). Per germline, CDR1 LGHNA and CDR2 YNFKEQ. CDR3 length: 15 residues. V shed 1 base and J shed 7 bases, with 16 bases lying between them. CDR3 residues: CASSQVERTEGTQYF. The CDR3 DNA sequence: TGTGCCAGCAGCCAAGTTGAGCGGACCGAGGGGACCCAGTACTTC.

This clonotype was counted only a few times. The chain has TRBV6-5 and TRBJ2-7, with a tentative D call TRBD1 (5 bases). CDR1 is MNHEY and CDR2 is SVGAGI in the germline V gene. The CDR3 extends over 14 amino acids. Trimming stripped 2 bases from V and 3 bases from J, with 11 bases between. CDR3 nucleotides: TGTGCCAGCAGTTACGCCAGGGTAGGCTACGAGCAGTACGTC. Its protein product is CASSYARVGYEQYV.

The chain has TRBV12-3 or TRBV12-4 and TRBJ2-2; no firm D call. The germline V and J ends were trimmed by 1 base and 1 base, with 10 bases remaining between them. The CDR3 runs 16 residues. CDR3 region: CASSLGEGQNTGELFF. The CDR3 coding sequence is TGTGCCAGCAGTTTAGGGGAAGGGCAGAACACCGGGGAGCTGTTTTTT.

This clonotype was counted between two and nine times. The chain uses TRBV7-2 and TRBJ1-2; D is uncertain. CDR1 is SGHTA and CDR2 is FQGNSA in the germline V gene. The CDR3 contains 14 residues. V lost 6 bases and J lost 2, with 13 bases in between. The CDR3 nucleotides are TGTGCCAGCAGACTAGAGGGCAGAAACTATGGCTACACCTTC. Translating it yields CASRLEGRNYGYTF.